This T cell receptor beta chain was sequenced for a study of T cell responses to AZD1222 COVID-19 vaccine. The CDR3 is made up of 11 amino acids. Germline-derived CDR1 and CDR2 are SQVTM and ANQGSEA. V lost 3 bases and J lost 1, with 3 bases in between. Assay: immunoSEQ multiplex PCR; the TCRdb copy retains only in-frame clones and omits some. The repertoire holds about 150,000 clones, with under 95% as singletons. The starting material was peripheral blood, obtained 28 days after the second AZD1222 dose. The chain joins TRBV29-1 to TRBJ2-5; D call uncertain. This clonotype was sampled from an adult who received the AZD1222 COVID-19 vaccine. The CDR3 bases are TGCAGCGTTGAGCCCCAAGAGACCCAGTACTTC. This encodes CSVEPQETQYF.